A single sample is the source of the 10 T cell receptor beta chains below, sequenced in a study of blood T cell repertoires in COVID-19. Data came from immunoSEQ multiplex PCR; TCRdb stores just in-frame clones and leaves some out. The table shows about 500,000 clones, with around nine tenths occurring only once. Sequencing was carried out using peripheral blood. These receptors all come from a woman aged 50 to 65 with COVID-19, enrolled during active disease.

The V and J genes are TRBV18 and TRBJ1-4; 8 bases are a match to TRBD1. The CDR3 contains 15 residues. J was trimmed by 8 bases and V by 3 bases; bases with no gene match: 8. In germline, CDR1 is KGHSH, CDR2 LQKENI. CDR3 sequence (DNA): TGTGCCAGCTCACCCGAGACAGGGGTGGAAGAAAAACTGTTTTTT. Translated: CASSPETGVEEKLFF.

DNA of the CDR3: TGCGCCAGCAGTGCCGCTACAGGGTACACTGAAGCTTTCTTT. Protein sequence: CASSAATGYTEAFF. The genes are TRBV10-2 and TRBJ1-1, with D perhaps TRBD1 (6 bases). CDR1 and CDR2 from the germline V gene are WSHSY and SAAADI. This CDR3 has 14 residues. V lost 4 bases and J lost 3, with 12 bases in between.

The chain joins TRBV6-2 or TRBV6-3 to TRBJ1-1; 7 bases align to TRBD1. CDR3 length equals 15 residues. Germline trimming cut 5 bases from V and 2 bases from J; bases unmatched to any gene: 8. Germline V gene data show CDR1 as MNHEY and CDR2 as SVGEGT. The CDR3 sequence is CASSLPRQGNTEAFF. The CDR3 coding sequence is TGTGCCAGCAGTCTACCCAGACAGGGCAACACTGAAGCTTTCTTT.

The J gene is TRBJ1-4, the V gene TRBV6-5, with a possible D match to TRBD1 (6 bases). V gave up 5 bases and J gave up 7 bases, with 17 bases separating them. Germline CDR1 reads MNHEY; CDR2 reads SVGAGI. The CDR3 totals 15 residues. Here the CDR3 DNA reads TGTGCCAGCAGTAGGAACAGGGCAGGTGGTGAAAAACTGTTTTTT. Its protein product is CASSRNRAGGEKLFF.

The V and J genes are TRBV5-1 and TRBJ2-7; TRBD1 matches at 7 bases. V was pared by 4 bases and J by 2 bases, with 9 bases of the junction left unmatched. Germline CDR1 and CDR2: SGHRS and YFSETQ. The CDR3 runs 15 residues. The CDR3 loop reads CASSLGTGVPYEQYF. DNA for the CDR3: TGCGCCAGCAGCCTGGGTACAGGGGTCCCCTACGAGCAGTACTTC.

In this sample, this clone turned up once. This chain links TRBV18 with TRBJ2-1; 9 nucleotides agree with TRBD1. This CDR3 contains 16 residues. V shed 3 bases and J 8 bases; nucleotides not matched to a gene: 11. CDR1 is KGHSH and CDR2 is LQKENI in the germline V gene. CDR3: CASSPRTGENFDEQFF. The CDR3 bases are TGTGCCAGCTCACCCCGGACAGGGGAAAATTTTGATGAGCAGTTCTTC.

This clone is a singleton in its sample. The chain joins TRBV30 to TRBJ1-2, with 10 bases fitting TRBD1. After removal of 0 bases from V and 7 bases from J, the junction contained 2 bases not matched to a gene. Germline lookup yields CDR1 GTSNPN and CDR2 SVGIG (reference sequence). The CDR3 is 13 residues long. CDR3 in DNA: TGTGCCTGGAGTGTAGACAGGGGGCTTGGCTACACCTTC. Translating gives CAWSVDRGLGYTF.

The chain links TRBV7-8 to TRBJ1-5; D possibly corresponds to TRBD1 (5 bases). Trimming took 5 bases from V and 3 from J, leaving 20 bases between them. The CDR3 consists of 17 residues. The germline V gene encodes CDR1 SGHVS and CDR2 FQNEAQ. The CDR3 loop is CASSPRGGEDNNQPQHF. CDR3 coding DNA: TGTGCCAGCAGCCCGAGGGGCGGGGAAGATAACAATCAGCCCCAGCATTTT.

J is TRBJ2-7 and V is TRBV6-5, with 8 bases identical to TRBD1. Germline-derived CDR1 and CDR2 are MNHEY and SVGAGI. CDR3 size: 13 residues. The J segment lost 2 bases and the V segment lost 7 bases, leaving 4 bases of the junction unmatched. The CDR3 loop reads CASNPGGAYEQYF. DNA for the CDR3: TGTGCCAGCAACCCAGGGGGCGCCTACGAGCAGTACTTC.

The V call is TRBV4-2, the J call TRBJ1-1; a weak D match, TRBD1 (6 bases). CDR1 LGHNA and CDR2 YNFKEQ come from the germline V gene. The V gene lost 5 bases and the J gene lost 4 bases, with 14 bases spanning the gap. The CDR3 sequence is 14 residues long. CDR3 DNA: TGTGCCAGCAGCTCCAGGGGTATGGGCACTGAAGCTTTCTTT. As protein: CASSSRGMGTEAFF.